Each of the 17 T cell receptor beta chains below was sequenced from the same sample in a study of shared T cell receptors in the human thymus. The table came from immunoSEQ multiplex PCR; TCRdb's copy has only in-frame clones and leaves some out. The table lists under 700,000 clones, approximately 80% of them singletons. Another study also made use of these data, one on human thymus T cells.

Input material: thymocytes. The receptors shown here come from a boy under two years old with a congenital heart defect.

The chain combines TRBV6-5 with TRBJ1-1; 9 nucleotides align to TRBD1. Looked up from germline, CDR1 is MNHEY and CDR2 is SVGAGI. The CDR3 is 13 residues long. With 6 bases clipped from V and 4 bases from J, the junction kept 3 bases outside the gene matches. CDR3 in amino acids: CASRRDRVTEAFF. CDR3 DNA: TGTGCCAGCAGACGGGACAGGGTCACTGAAGCTTTCTTT.

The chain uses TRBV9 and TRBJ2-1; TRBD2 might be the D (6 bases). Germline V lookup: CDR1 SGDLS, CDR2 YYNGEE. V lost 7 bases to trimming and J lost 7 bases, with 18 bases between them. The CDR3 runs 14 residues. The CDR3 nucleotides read TGTGCCAGCCGACGATCCAAAGCGGGTAATGAGCAGTTCTTC. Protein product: CASRRSKAGNEQFF.

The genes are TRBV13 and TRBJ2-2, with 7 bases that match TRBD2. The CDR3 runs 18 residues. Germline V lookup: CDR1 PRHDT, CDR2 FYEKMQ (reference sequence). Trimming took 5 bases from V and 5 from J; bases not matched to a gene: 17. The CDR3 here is CASSPSLPSSGVTGELFF. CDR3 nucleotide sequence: TGTGCCAGCAGCCCTTCCCTTCCCTCAAGCGGGGTAACCGGGGAGCTGTTTTTT.

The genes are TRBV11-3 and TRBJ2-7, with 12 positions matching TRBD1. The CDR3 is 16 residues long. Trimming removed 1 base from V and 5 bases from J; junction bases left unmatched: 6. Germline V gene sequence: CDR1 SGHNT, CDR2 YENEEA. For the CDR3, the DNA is TGTGCCAGCAGCTTAGTCCGGGACAGGGGGCAGGACGAGCAGTACTTC. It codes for CASSLVRDRGQDEQYF.

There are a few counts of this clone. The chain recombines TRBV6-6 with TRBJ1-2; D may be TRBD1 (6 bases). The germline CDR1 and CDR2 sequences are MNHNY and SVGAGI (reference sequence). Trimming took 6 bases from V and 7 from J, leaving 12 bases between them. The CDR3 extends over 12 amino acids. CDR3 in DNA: TGTGCCAGCAGAACAGGGATGGGTGGCTACACCTTC. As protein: CASRTGMGGYTF.

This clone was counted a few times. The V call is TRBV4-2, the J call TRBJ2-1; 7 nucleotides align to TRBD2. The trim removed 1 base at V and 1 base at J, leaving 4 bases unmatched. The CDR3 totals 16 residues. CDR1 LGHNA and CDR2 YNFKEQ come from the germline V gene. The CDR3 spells CASSQAAGVSYNEQFF. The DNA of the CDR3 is TGTGCCAGCAGCCAAGCTGCGGGAGTGTCCTACAATGAGCAGTTCTTC.

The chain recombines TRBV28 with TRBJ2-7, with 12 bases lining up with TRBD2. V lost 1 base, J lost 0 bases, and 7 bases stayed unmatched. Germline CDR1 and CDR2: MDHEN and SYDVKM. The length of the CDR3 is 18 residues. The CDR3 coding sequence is TGTGCCAGCAGTTTATCCCCCGGACTAGCGGGGATCTCCTACGAGCAGTACTTC. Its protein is CASSLSPGLAGISYEQYF.

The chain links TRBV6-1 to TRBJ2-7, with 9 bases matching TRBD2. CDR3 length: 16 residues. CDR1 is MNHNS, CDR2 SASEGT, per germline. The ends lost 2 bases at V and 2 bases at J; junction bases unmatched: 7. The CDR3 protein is CASSELDSGRTYEQYF. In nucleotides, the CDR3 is TGTGCCAGCAGTGAACTAGATAGCGGGAGAACCTACGAGCAGTACTTC.

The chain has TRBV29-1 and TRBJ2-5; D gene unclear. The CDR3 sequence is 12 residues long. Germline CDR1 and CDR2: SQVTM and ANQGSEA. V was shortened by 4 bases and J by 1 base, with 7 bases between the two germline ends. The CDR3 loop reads CSVGIAQETQYF. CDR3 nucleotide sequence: TGCAGCGTTGGTATAGCCCAAGAGACCCAGTACTTC. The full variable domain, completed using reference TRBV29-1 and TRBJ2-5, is SAVISQKPSRDICQRGTSLTIQCQVDSQVTMMFWYRQQPGQSLTLIATANQGSEATYESGFVIDKFPISRPNLTFSTLTVSNMSPEDSSIYLCSVGIAQETQYFGPGTRLLVL.

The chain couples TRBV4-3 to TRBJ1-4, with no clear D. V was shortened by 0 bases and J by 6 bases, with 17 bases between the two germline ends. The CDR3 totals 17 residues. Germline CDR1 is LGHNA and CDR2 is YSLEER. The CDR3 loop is CASSQDFRQRVDEKLFF. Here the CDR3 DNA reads TGCGCCAGCAGCCAAGATTTCAGGCAGAGAGTAGATGAAAAACTGTTTTTT.

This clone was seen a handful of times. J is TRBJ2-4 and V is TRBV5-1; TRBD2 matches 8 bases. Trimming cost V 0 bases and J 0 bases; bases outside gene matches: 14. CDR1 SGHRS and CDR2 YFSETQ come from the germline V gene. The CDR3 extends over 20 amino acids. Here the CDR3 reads CASSLVVAGRLFLAKNIQYF. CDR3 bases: TGCGCCAGCAGCTTGGTGGTAGCGGGACGACTATTCTTAGCCAAAAACATTCAGTACTTC.

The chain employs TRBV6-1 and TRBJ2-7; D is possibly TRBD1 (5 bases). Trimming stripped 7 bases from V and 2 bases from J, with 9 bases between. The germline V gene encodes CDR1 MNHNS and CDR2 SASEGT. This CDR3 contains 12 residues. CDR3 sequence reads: CASIDRTYEQYF. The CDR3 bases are TGTGCCAGCATTGACAGAACCTACGAGCAGTACTTC.

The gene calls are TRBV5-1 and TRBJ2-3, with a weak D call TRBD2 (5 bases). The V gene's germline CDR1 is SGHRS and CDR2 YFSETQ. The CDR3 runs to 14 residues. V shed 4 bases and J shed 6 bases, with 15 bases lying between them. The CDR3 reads CASSEVGLADTQYF. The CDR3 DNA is TGCGCCAGCAGCGAGGTGGGTTTAGCGGATACGCAGTATTTT. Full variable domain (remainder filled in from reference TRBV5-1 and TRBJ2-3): KAGVTQTPRYLIKTRGQQVTLSCSPISGHRSVSWYQQTPGQGLQFLFEYFSETQRNKGNFPGRFSGRQFSNSRSEMNVSTLELGDSALYLCASSEVGLADTQYFGPGTRLTVL.

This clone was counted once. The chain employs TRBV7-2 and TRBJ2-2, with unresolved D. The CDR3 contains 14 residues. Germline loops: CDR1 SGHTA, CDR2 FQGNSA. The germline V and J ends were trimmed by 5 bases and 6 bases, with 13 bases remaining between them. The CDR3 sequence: CASSRLQFSGELFF. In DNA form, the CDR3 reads TGTGCCAGCAGCCGCCTTCAGTTTTCCGGGGAGCTGTTTTTT.

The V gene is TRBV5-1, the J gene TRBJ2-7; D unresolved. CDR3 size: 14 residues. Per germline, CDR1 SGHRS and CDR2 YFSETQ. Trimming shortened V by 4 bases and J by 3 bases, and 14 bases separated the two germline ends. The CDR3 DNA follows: TGCGCCAGCAGCACGGGTCCCCAACTCTACGAGCAGTACTTC. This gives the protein CASSTGPQLYEQYF.

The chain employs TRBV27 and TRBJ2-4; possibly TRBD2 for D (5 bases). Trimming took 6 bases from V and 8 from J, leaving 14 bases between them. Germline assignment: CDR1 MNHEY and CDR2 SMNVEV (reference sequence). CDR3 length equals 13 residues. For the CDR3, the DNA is TGTGCCAGCAGCTCCAGCCGGGGTGACATTCAGTACTTC. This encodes CASSSSRGDIQYF.

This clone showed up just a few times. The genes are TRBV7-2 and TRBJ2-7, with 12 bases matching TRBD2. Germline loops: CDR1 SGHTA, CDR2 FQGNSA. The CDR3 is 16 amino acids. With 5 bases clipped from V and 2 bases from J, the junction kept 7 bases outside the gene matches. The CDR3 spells CASSETSGSLAYEQYF. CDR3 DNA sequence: TGTGCCAGCAGCGAGACTAGCGGGAGTTTAGCCTACGAGCAGTACTTC.